Reported below is one T cell receptor (beta chain). Antigen unknown. This sample was included in a study of OX40 agonist ivuxolimab in advanced cancers. The overall study: Patients received the agonistic anti-OX40 (CD134) antibody ivuxolimab.

Germline assignment: CDR1 MDHEN and CDR2 SYDVKM. V shed 8 bases and J shed 7 bases, with 22 bases lying between them. The CDR3 has 15 amino acids. General observations from the study: The study observed clonal expansion of CD4+ and CD8+ blood T cells by week 6 at 0.1 to 3.0 mg/kg. More expanded clones were seen, on average, in CD8+ T cells than in CD4+. The antigen specificity of the peripheral T cells (those that were expanded) was not determined.

TCRdb's table, derived via immunoSEQ multiplex PCR, lists solely in-frame clones and lacks some. The sample carries more than 80,000 clones, about 90% recorded once. This sequence originates from an adult with an advanced solid tumor such as melanoma, head and neck, liver or kidney cancer. The chain is built from TRBV28 and TRBJ2-3; D gene uncertain. The sequencing used CD4+ or CD8+ T cells sorted from blood, collected in a trial of the OX40 agonist ivuxolimab. Here the CDR3 reads CASFPLNENVNTQYF. Written as DNA, the CDR3 is TGTGCCAGCTTCCCCCTGAATGAGAATGTGAATACGCAGTATTTT.